This T cell receptor (beta chain) appears in the sequencing data of a study of technical replicates of blood from a few donors. Only in-frame clones appear in the TCRdb table, and some are missing; sequencing was by immunoSEQ multiplex PCR. The sample comprises 35,000 to 50,000 clones, about 96% of which are singletons, and about 0.4% rests with the top ten. V lost 0 bases and J lost 5, with 11 bases in between. CDR3 length: 14 residues. Per the germline V gene, CDR1 is SGDLS and CDR2 is YYNGEE. Sequencing input: T cells isolated from PBMCs. The chain combines TRBV9 with TRBJ1-1; D unresolved. This receptor was identified in a human donor in good health. The CDR3 DNA reads as TGTGCCAGCAGCGTAGGGGTGAGAGGGACTGAAGCTTTCTTT. This gives the protein CASSVGVRGTEAFF.